This T cell receptor beta chain is from a study of brain T cells in children with intractable seizures. Germline V lookup: CDR1 SQVTM, CDR2 ANQGSEA. This CDR3 is built from 16 residues. Between the trimmed V and J ends, which lost 3 bases and 4 bases, there was a span of 21 bases. Clones were read by immunoSEQ multiplex PCR, and TCRdb kept only the in-frame ones, dropping some. Altogether 300,000 to 400,000 clones are present, 93% being singletons, with the ten largest covering about 6%. The sample's time point: blood from clinic visit 5 months post-surgery; TSC patient then seizure free. Before surgery, patients took at least one anti-epileptic drug.

This material consisted of peripheral blood, taken less than 6 months after surgery. This clonotype was sampled from a boy younger than two with tuberous sclerosis and intractable seizures. This chain joins TRBV29-1 and TRBJ1-1, with D possibly matching TRBD1 (6 bases). CDR3 protein: CSVEAAGAFLGTEAFF. For the CDR3, the DNA is TGCAGCGTTGAGGCGGCAGGGGCATTTTTAGGCACTGAAGCTTTCTTT. Based on the CDR3 plus reference TRBV29-1 and TRBJ1-1, the full variable domain is SAVISQKPSRDICQRGTSLTIQCQVDSQVTMMFWYRQQPGQSLTLIATANQGSEATYESGFVIDKFPISRPNLTFSTLTVSNMSPEDSSIYLCSVEAAGAFLGTEAFFGQGTRLTVV.